Presented here are 26 T cell receptor beta chains from one specimen sequenced in a study of T cells in tuberculosis. As to time point: new active TB diagnosis, blood taken before or within 7 days of starting treatment. This table comes from immunoSEQ multiplex PCR, and its TCRdb copy is limited to in-frame clones, with some not included. The table records about 34,000 clones, about 91% of them present only once. The sequenced sample was PBMCs, obtained at tuberculosis diagnosis. These TCRs come from an adult with tuberculosis.

The chain couples TRBV19 to TRBJ1-1; D is perhaps TRBD1 (5 bases). CDR1 and CDR2 (germline): LNHDA, SQIVND (reference sequence). The CDR3 extends over 14 amino acids. Deletions cut 3 bases from V and 5 bases from J, with 13 bases between. The CDR3 DNA is TGTGCCAGTAGTATTGTCGCAGGGATGACTGAAGCTTTCTTT. Translated: CASSIVAGMTEAFF.

The chain employs TRBV4-3 and TRBJ1-4; possible D gene TRBD1, 6 bases. Germline V gives CDR1 LGHNA, CDR2 YSLEER. Trimming pared 3 bases from V and 5 bases from J, leaving 16 bases between. The CDR3 is made up of 16 amino acids. CDR3 loop: CASSQYTGRENEKLFF. The CDR3 region has the DNA TGCGCCAGCAGCCAGTACACAGGGAGAGAGAATGAAAAACTGTTTTTT.

The CDR3 DNA sequence: TGTGCCAGCAGCTTAGTACCCCCGGGGGGGGCGGTCTATGGCTACACCTTC. This gives the protein CASSLVPPGGAVYGYTF. This chain connects TRBV11-3 to TRBJ1-2; D may be TRBD1 (6 bases). Trimming left V 1 base short and J 4 bases short, with 19 bases between. CDR1 and CDR2 from the germline V gene are SGHNT and YENEEA. CDR3 length: 17 amino acids.

This CDR3 is CASSPGQGGYNEQFF. The CDR3 bases are TGCGCCAGCAGCCCTGGACAGGGAGGCTACAATGAGCAGTTCTTC. This rearrangement joins TRBV4-3 to TRBJ2-1; 8 bases fit TRBD1. Germline loops: CDR1 LGHNA, CDR2 YSLEER. Trimming removed 4 bases from V and 3 bases from J; junction bases left unmatched: 5. The CDR3 has 15 amino acids.

This clone was counted once. This chain connects TRBV11-2 to TRBJ1-3; possibly TRBD1 for D (6 bases). Per germline, CDR1 SGHAT and CDR2 FQNNGV. V was shortened by 1 base and J by 2 bases, with 12 bases between the two germline ends. CDR3 length: 16 residues. The CDR3 protein is CASSLALQGAGNTIYF. CDR3 DNA sequence: TGTGCCAGCAGCTTAGCCCTACAGGGAGCTGGAAACACCATATATTTT.

The chain has TRBV4-3 and TRBJ2-3; TRBD1 agrees at 7 bases. Germline values: CDR1 LGHNA, CDR2 YSLEER. The trim removed 3 bases at V and 4 bases at J, leaving 4 bases unmatched. The CDR3 has 14 residues. CDR3 in DNA: TGCGCCAGCAGCCACGGAACAGGGGCAGATACGCAGTATTTT. Translating it yields CASSHGTGADTQYF.

Turning to this clone: A read error may account for a junction end that differs from germline. The rearrangement links TRBV6-1 to TRBJ2-5; D ambiguous. The germline gives CDR1 MNHNS, CDR2 SASEGT. The CDR3 spans 11 residues. The CDR3 loop reads CASSPQKTQYF. As DNA, the CDR3 is TGTGCCAGCAGTCCCCAAAAGACCCAGTACTTC.

The chain joins TRBV9 to TRBJ2-1; 7 nucleotides match TRBD1. This CDR3 has 13 residues. Germline lookup yields CDR1 SGDLS and CDR2 YYNGEE. The ends lost 4 bases at V and 7 bases at J; junction bases unmatched: 5. Written as DNA, the CDR3 is TGTGCCAGCAGCTCCTGGACAGGAAATGAGCAGTTCTTC. Its protein product is CASSSWTGNEQFF.

This sequence joins TRBV6-5 and TRBJ2-1; 10 bases line up with TRBD2. V shed 5 bases and J 3 bases; nucleotides not matched to a gene: 4. Germline values: CDR1 MNHEY, CDR2 SVGAGI. This CDR3 is built from 15 residues. This CDR3 is CASSPLAGDYNEQFF. CDR3 nucleotide sequence: TGTGCCAGCAGTCCGCTAGCGGGGGACTACAATGAGCAGTTCTTC.

The chain uses TRBV4-1 and TRBJ1-5, with 7 bases that match TRBD1. This CDR3 has 15 amino acids. Germline-derived CDR1 and CDR2 are MGHRA and YSYEKL. Unmatched junction bases numbered 4, after V lost 3 bases and J lost 2 bases. The CDR3 nucleotides read TGCGCCAGCAGCCACCTCGACAGGGGCAATCAGCCCCAGCATTTT. As protein: CASSHLDRGNQPQHF.

J is TRBJ1-2 and V is TRBV10-1; 8 nucleotides match TRBD1. Germline V lookup: CDR1 WNHNN, CDR2 SYGVQD (reference sequence). The trim removed 3 bases at V and 8 bases at J, leaving 11 bases unmatched. CDR3 length: 15 amino acids. The DNA for the CDR3 is TGCGCCAGCAGTGAAGGATCAGGGGGCGCGCAGGGCTACACCTTC. Translating gives CASSEGSGGAQGYTF.

The rearrangement uses TRBV5-1 and TRBJ2-7; D possibly corresponds to TRBD1 (6 bases). This CDR3 region has 14 residues. The V gene's germline CDR1 is SGHRS and CDR2 YFSETQ. Trimming removed 0 bases from V and 6 bases from J, with 13 bases in between. Here the CDR3 DNA reads TGCGCCAGCAGCTTGGATTCAGGGGTCCTCGAGCAGTACGTC. This gives the protein CASSLDSGVLEQYV.

This clone has only a few counts. This rearrangement joins TRBV2 to TRBJ2-1; TRBD2 aligns across 7 bases. This CDR3 is 13 amino acids long. V lost 7 bases, J lost 8 bases, and 8 bases stayed unmatched. Germline V CDR1 and CDR2: SNHLY, FYNNEI. CDR3 loop: CASMMGEGDEQFF. CDR3 bases: TGTGCCAGCATGATGGGGGAGGGCGATGAGCAGTTCTTC.

V is TRBV7-7 and J is TRBJ2-1; the match to TRBD2 covers 8 bases. Germline CDR1 reads SSHAT; CDR2 reads FNYEAQ (reference sequence). The CDR3 loop spans 13 amino acids. Germline trimming cut 5 bases from V and 9 bases from J; bases unmatched to any gene: 6. CDR3 sequence (DNA): TGTGCCAGCAGCCGTATCGGGGGGGGTGAGCAGTTCTTC. Its protein product is CASSRIGGGEQFF. Combining the CDR3 with reference TRBV7-7 and TRBJ2-1 gives the whole variable domain GAGVSQSPRYKVTKRGQDVTLRCDPISSHATLYWYQQALGQGPEFLTYFNYEAQPDKSGLPSDRFSAERPEGSISTLTIQRTEQRDSAMYRCASSRIGGGEQFFGPGTRLTVL.

V and J are TRBV7-2 and TRBJ1-2, with D perhaps matching TRBD1 (6 bases). Trimming cost V 1 base and J 4 bases, with 13 bases left between them. There are 15 residues in the CDR3. Germline V gives CDR1 SGHTA, CDR2 FQGNSA. Here the CDR3 DNA reads TGTGCCAGCAGCTTAGGAGGCGGGGGCCCCTATGGCTACACCTTC. Amino acid sequence: CASSLGGGGPYGYTF.

The V call is TRBV18, the J call TRBJ2-1; 9 nucleotides line up with TRBD1. The ends lost 3 bases at V and 12 bases at J; junction bases unmatched: 6. Germline CDR1 reads KGHSH; CDR2 reads LQKENI. This CDR3 spans 13 amino acids. The CDR3 DNA is TGTGCCAGCTCACCGGCTACAGGGGGCGCGCAGTTCTTC. Its protein is CASSPATGGAQFF.

This chain links TRBV12-5 with TRBJ1-1; D is uncertain. CDR3 length: 14 amino acids. Per the germline V gene, CDR1 is LGHNT and CDR2 is FRNRAP. V shed 1 base and J shed 4 bases, with 10 bases lying between them. CDR3 sequence (DNA): TGTGCTAGTGGTTTGGACGGGTCCCTCACTGAAGCTTTCTTT. This translates into CASGLDGSLTEAFF. The full variable domain, in which reference TRBV12-5 and TRBJ1-1 provide the parts outside the CDR3, is DARVTQTPRHKVTEMGQEVTMRCQPILGHNTVFWYRQTMMQGLELLAYFRNRAPLDDSGMPKDRFSAEMPDATLATLKIQPSEPRDSAVYFCASGLDGSLTEAFFGQGTRLTVV.

The chain joins TRBV4-1 to TRBJ2-3; no firm D call. Trimming shortened V by 1 base and J by 0 bases, and 14 bases separated the two germline ends. The CDR3 contains 17 residues. CDR1 is MGHRA and CDR2 is YSYEKL in the germline V gene. The CDR3 nucleotides read TGCGCCAGCAGCCAAGGGTTGGCAGTCTTTAGCACAGATACGCAGTATTTT. Translating it yields CASSQGLAVFSTDTQYF.

This CDR3 reads CASSLSTGGLYGYTF. The CDR3, as DNA: TGTGCCAGCAGCTTATCGACAGGGGGACTCTATGGCTACACCTTC. The chain employs TRBV7-2 and TRBJ1-2; TRBD1 matches at 9 bases. The CDR3 sequence is 15 residues long. Per the germline V gene, CDR1 is SGHTA and CDR2 is FQGNSA. The V segment lost 2 bases and the J segment 4 bases; nucleotides outside the gene matches: 5.

The gene calls are TRBV7-2 and TRBJ2-7; D may be TRBD2 (6 bases). Trimming removed 1 base from V and 4 bases from J, with 11 bases in between. CDR3 length: 14 residues. Germline CDR1 is SGHTA and CDR2 is FQGNSA. In DNA, the CDR3 is TGTGCCAGCAGCTTAGAGTTGGGGGGTTACGAGCAGTACGTC. This translates into CASSLELGGYEQYV.

The chain joins TRBV11-2 to TRBJ1-2; TRBD1 might be the D (5 bases). The V end lost 10 bases, the J end lost 7 bases, and 16 bases lay between the germline ends. Germline V lookup: CDR1 SGHAT, CDR2 FQNNGV. CDR3 length: 12 amino acids. CDR3 sequence reads: CATPPRGSGYTF. CDR3 bases: TGTGCCACTCCCCCAAGGGGCTCTGGCTACACCTTC.

The chain couples TRBV7-2 to TRBJ2-1, with D possibly being TRBD2 (5 bases). V lost 7 bases, J lost 4 bases, and 17 bases lay in between. CDR3 length: 15 residues. The germline CDR1 and CDR2 sequences are SGHTA and FQGNSA. CDR3 amino acids: CASTNSPGKYNEQFF. The CDR3 DNA follows: TGTGCCAGCACCAATTCCCCGGGAAAATACAATGAGCAGTTCTTC. Using reference TRBV7-2 and TRBJ2-1 for the parts outside the CDR3, the full variable domain is GAGVSQSPSNKVTEKGKDVELRCDPISGHTALYWYRQSLGQGLEFLIYFQGNSAPDKSGLPSDRFSAERTGGSVSTLTIQRTQQEDSAVYLCASTNSPGKYNEQFFGPGTRLTVL.

The CDR3 is CASSLEGLSNQPQHF. In nucleotides, the CDR3 is TGTGCCAGCAGCTTGGAGGGGCTCAGCAATCAGCCCCAGCATTTT. The chain couples TRBV7-8 to TRBJ1-5; TRBD1 is a possible D gene (5 bases). Trimming removed 3 bases from V and 1 base from J, with 10 bases in between. The CDR3 is 15 residues long. Looked up from germline, CDR1 is SGHVS and CDR2 is FQNEAQ.

This clone was seen only once. CDR3 sequence: CASSPRSDRVSEKLFF. The CDR3 bases are TGCGCCAGCAGTCCAAGGAGTGACAGGGTTAGTGAAAAACTGTTTTTT. The gene calls are TRBV4-3 and TRBJ1-4, with 7 positions matching TRBD1. V was clipped by 6 bases and J by 7 bases; unmatched bases: 14. Germline CDR1 is LGHNA and CDR2 is YSLEER. The CDR3 is made up of 16 amino acids.

This sequence joins TRBV6-5 and TRBJ2-3; 8 bases align to TRBD1. Germline lookup yields CDR1 MNHEY and CDR2 SVGAGI. V shed 2 bases, J shed 4 bases, and the junction held 2 bases outside the gene matches. This CDR3 has 14 residues. CDR3 region: CASSYQQGADTQYF. The CDR3 nucleotides are TGTGCCAGCAGTTACCAACAGGGGGCAGATACGCAGTATTTT.

CDR3 protein: CAISGSGGAYNEQFF. The DNA of the CDR3 is TGTGCCATCAGTGGTAGCGGGGGGGCGTACAATGAGCAGTTCTTC. This chain connects TRBV10-3 to TRBJ2-1; 11 positions agree with TRBD2. Germline V gives CDR1 ENHRY, CDR2 SYGVKD. This CDR3 contains 15 residues. V was pared by 4 bases and J by 4 bases, with 3 bases of the junction left unmatched.